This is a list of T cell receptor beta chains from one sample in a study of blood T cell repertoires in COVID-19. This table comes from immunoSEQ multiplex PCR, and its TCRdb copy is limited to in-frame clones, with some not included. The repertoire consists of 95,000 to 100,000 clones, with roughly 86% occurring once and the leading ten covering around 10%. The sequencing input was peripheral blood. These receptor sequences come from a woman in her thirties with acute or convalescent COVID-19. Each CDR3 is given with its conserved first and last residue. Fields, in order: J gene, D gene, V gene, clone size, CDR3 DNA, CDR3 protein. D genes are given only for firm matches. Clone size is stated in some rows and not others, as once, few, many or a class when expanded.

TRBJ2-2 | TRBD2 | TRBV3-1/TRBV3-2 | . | TGTGCCAGCAGCCAATTACTTCCGACTAGCGGGGGGGCAGGCGGGGAGCTGTTTTTT | CASSQLLPTSGGAGGELFF
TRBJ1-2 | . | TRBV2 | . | TGTGCCAGCAGTGAAGCGGGGGAGGGGCGCGGCGGCTACACCTTC | CASSEAGEGRGGYTF
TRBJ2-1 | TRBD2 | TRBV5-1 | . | TGCGCCAGCAGCTTGCAGCTCCTAGCGGGGGGGCCGGATGAGCAGTTCTTC | CASSLQLLAGGPDEQFF
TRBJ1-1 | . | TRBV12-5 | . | TGTGCTAGTGGAGACTCTGCAGACGACAGTGAAGCTTTCTTT | CASGDSADDSEAFF
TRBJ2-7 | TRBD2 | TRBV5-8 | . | TGTGCCAGCAGCTTTTCTAGCGGGGGGCAGCAGTACTTC | CASSFSSGGQQYF
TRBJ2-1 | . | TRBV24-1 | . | TGTGCCACCAGTGATTTAACGGGAAATGAGCAGTTCTTC | CATSDLTGNEQFF
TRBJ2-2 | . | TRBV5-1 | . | TGCGCCAGCAGCTTCGCGTTCGGGAATCTCGGGGAGCTGTTTTTT | CASSFAFGNLGELFF
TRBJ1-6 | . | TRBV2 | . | TGTGCCAGCGGAGTTTATTCACCCCTCCACTTT | CASGVYSPLHF
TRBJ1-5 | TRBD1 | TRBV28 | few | TGTGCCAGCAGGACAGGGGGCAAGCCCCAGCATTTT | CASRTGGKPQHF
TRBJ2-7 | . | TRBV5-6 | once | TGTGCCAGCAGCAGGGAGGCAGGGAGCTCCTACGAGCAGTACTTC | CASSREAGSSYEQYF
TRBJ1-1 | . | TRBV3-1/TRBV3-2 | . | TGTGCCAGCAGCCAGGCTGAGGACACTGAAGCTTTCTTT | CASSQAEDTEAFF
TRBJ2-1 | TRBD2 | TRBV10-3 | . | TGTGCCGCCCACCCGGGACTAGTTACAAGTGAGCAGTTCTTC | CAAHPGLVTSEQFF
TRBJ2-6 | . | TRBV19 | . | TGTGCCAGTAGTACGGGCGGACAGCCTTCTGGGGCCAACGTCCTGACTTTC | CASSTGGQPSGANVLTF
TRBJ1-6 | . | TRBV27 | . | TGTGCCAGCAGTCAGGTCTCCTATAATTCACCCCTCCACTTT | CASSQVSYNSPLHF
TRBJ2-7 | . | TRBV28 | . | TGTGCCAGCAGACTCGGGACTTTCCCCTACGAGCAGTACTTC | CASRLGTFPYEQYF
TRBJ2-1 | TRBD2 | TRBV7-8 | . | TGTGCCAGCAGGTTGGGACTAGCGGGGTACAATGAGCAGTTCTTC | CASRLGLAGYNEQFF
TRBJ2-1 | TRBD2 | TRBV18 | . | TGTGCCAGCTCACCTAGCGGGGGGCCAGATGAGCAGTTCTTC | CASSPSGGPDEQFF
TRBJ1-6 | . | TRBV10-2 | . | TGCGCCAGCAGACAGAACTATAATTCACCCCTCCACTTT | CASRQNYNSPLHF
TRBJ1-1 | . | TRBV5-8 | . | TGTGCCAGCAGCTTGCTATTGAACACTGAAGCTTTCTTT | CASSLLLNTEAFF
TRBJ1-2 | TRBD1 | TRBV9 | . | TGTGCCAGCGGACAGGGGGCGAAGGGCTACACCTTC | CASGQGAKGYTF
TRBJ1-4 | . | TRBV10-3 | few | TGTGCCATTCGGGACACGCATAATGAAAAACTGTTTTTT | CAIRDTHNEKLFF
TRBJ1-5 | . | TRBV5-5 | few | TGTGCCAGCAGCTCCTGGGCACATAGCAATCAGCCCCAGCATTTT | CASSSWAHSNQPQHF
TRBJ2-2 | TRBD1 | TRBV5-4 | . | TGTGCCAGCAGCCGTACAGGGGGCAATACCGGGGAGCTGTTTTTT | CASSRTGGNTGELFF
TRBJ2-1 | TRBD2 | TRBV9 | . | TGTGCCAGCAGCGTAACCCCTAGCGGGGGGAGGGGAGACAATGAGCAGTTCTTC | CASSVTPSGGRGDNEQFF
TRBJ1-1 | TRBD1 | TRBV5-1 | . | TGCGCCAGCAGCTTATCCCAGACCACAGGGGAAGAAGCTTTCTTT | CASSLSQTTGEEAFF
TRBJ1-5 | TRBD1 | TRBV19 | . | TGTGCCAGTCAGACAGGGTACAATCAGCCCCAGCATTTT | CASQTGYNQPQHF
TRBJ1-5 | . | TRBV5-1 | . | TGCGCCAGCAGCCCCGATGGAGGACAGCCCCAGCATTTT | CASSPDGGQPQHF
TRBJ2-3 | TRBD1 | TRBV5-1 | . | TGCGCCAGCAGCTGGGACAGGGGAGGTACGCAGTATTTT | CASSWDRGGTQYF
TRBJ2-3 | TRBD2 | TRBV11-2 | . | TGTGCCAGCGCCCTACTTCCGGGACTAGCATACGATACGCAGTATTTT | CASALLPGLAYDTQYF